This T cell receptor (beta chain) was sequenced during a study of control samples from healthy donors and cancer patients. The assay was immunoSEQ multiplex PCR, and TCRdb's table has in-frame clones only and misses some. There are about 120,000 clones in the sample; 93% occur only once, and about 2.5% lies in the top ten. The V gene end was trimmed by 3 bases and the J gene end by 7 bases; junction bases not matched to a gene: 10. CDR1 and CDR2 (germline): LGHDT, YNNKEL (reference sequence). The CDR3 extends over 16 amino acids. The receptor was derived from a man in his thirties or forties in good health. Sample: blood. This chain connects TRBV3-1 (or the pseudogene TRBV3-2) to TRBJ2-1; 9 bases align to TRBD2. CDR3 sequence (DNA): TGTGCCAGCAGCCAGATCTCAAGTCTAGCGGGGAATGAGCAGTTCTTC. Translated, it gives CASSQISSLAGNEQFF.